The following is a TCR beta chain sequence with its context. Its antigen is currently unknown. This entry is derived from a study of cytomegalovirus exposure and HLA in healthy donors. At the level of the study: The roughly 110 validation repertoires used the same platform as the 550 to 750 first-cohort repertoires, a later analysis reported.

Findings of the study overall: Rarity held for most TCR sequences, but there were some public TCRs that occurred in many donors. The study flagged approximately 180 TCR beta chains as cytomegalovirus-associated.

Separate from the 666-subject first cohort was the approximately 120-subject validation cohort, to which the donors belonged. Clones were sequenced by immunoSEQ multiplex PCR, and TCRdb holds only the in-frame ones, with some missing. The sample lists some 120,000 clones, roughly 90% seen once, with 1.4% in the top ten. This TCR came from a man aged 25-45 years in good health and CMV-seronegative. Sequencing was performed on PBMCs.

In nucleotides, the CDR3 is TGCAGCGTTAGTAGGGACATAACCTACGAGCAGTACTTC. Translated: CSVSRDITYEQYF. This chain connects TRBV29-1 to TRBJ2-7; possible D gene TRBD1, 6 bases. With 5 bases removed from V and 2 bases from J, the gap between germline ends came to 13 bases. Germline CDR1 SQVTM, CDR2 ANQGSEA. The CDR3 is made up of 13 amino acids.